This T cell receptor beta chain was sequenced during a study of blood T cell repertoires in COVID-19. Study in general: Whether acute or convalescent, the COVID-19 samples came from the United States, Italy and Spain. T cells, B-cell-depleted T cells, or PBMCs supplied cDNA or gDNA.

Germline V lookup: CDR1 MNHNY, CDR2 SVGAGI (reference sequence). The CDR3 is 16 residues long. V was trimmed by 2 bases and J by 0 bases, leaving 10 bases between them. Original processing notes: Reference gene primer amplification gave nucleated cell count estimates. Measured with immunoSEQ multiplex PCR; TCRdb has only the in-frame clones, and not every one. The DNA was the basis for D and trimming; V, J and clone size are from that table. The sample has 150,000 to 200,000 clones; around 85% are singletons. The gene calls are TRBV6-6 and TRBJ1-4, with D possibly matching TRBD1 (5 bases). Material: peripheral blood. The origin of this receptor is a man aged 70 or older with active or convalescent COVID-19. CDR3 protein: CASSYGGGATNEKLFF. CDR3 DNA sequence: TGTGCCAGCAGTTACGGGGGGGGAGCAACTAATGAAAAACTGTTTTTT.